This is a list of T cell receptor beta chains from one sample in a study of T cell repertoires in cytomegalovirus infection. TCRdb ran MiXCR on the reads and lists one entry per CDR3 protein. The sample has a few hundred thousand distinct CDR3 sequences, roughly 13% seen once. What was sequenced was PBMCs. These receptors came from a human donor in good health (CMV status not recorded). Some clones in this sample may be carry-over from other donors' samples. Each CDR3 is given with its conserved first and last residue. Fields, in order: D gene, J gene, V gene, CDR3 protein. D genes are given only for firm matches.

TRBD2 | TRBJ2-1 | TRBV18 | CASSPSAMASGSMAYNEQFF
TRBD1 | TRBJ2-3 | TRBV4-1 | CASSRFPGQYTDTQYF
NA | TRBJ1-1 | TRBV7-3 | CASSDSGVWNTEAFF
NA | TRBJ2-7 | TRBV7-9 | CASSSSGGRIDEQYF
TRBD2 | TRBJ2-1 | TRBV5-1 | CASSWGLLAGGNNEQFF
NA | TRBJ2-1 | TRBV7-8 | CASRSASGRALYYNEQFF
NA | TRBJ1-1 | TRBV6-2/TRBV6-3 | CASSYNGGNTEAFF
TRBD1 | TRBJ2-3 | TRBV19 | CASSTDRADTQYF
NA | TRBJ1-6 | TRBV7-9 | CASSLGDLGYNSPLHF
NA | TRBJ1-2 | TRBV7-9 | CASSEPSGYGYTF
NA | TRBJ2-5 | TRBV7-2 | CASSLPSDETQYF
TRBD1 | TRBJ1-6 | TRBV6-5 | CASSYEAGGYSPLHF
NA | TRBJ2-1 | TRBV7-2 | CASLRGAASYNEQFF
NA | TRBJ2-1 | TRBV19 | CASSMVYSNNEQFF
TRBD1 | TRBJ1-1 | TRBV7-9 | CASSGQANTEAFF
NA | TRBJ1-2 | TRBV7-3 | CASSLNRVPYGYTF
NA | TRBJ2-3 | TRBV11-2 | CASSFSSGVVDTQYF
NA | TRBJ1-5 | TRBV9 | CASSVVIREPQHF
NA | TRBJ1-1 | TRBV6-2/TRBV6-3 | CASSYPTSINTEAFF
TRBD2 | TRBJ2-5 | TRBV28 | CASSLWGLQETQYF
NA | TRBJ1-6 | TRBV27 | CASSFVRVGSPLHF
NA | TRBJ2-1 | TRBV18 | CASSPQTASYNEQFF
NA | TRBJ2-3 | TRBV27 | CASSYGREGGTQYF
NA | TRBJ2-1 | TRBV19 | CASSILEGLNEQFF
TRBD2 | TRBJ2-5 | TRBV6-2/TRBV6-3 | CASSYLGLAAFKETQYF
TRBD2 | TRBJ2-7 | TRBV20-1 | CSAIAGGAYEQYF
NA | TRBJ1-3 | TRBV12-3/TRBV12-4 | CASRRMTDSGNTIYF
NA | TRBJ2-3 | TRBV6-1 | CASSPNRVSLQDTQYF
TRBD2 | TRBJ2-5 | TRBV5-1 | CASSPGLAGPGETQYF
TRBD1 | TRBJ1-5 | TRBV5-5 | CASSPAGTGGKHF
TRBD2 | TRBJ2-7 | TRBV18 | CASSPDTGGYEQYF
NA | TRBJ2-4 | TRBV5-6 | CASSPKKVAKNIQYF
NA | TRBJ2-3 | TRBV7-2 | CASGPPADTQYF
TRBD1 | TRBJ2-6 | TRBV7-3 | CASSSTGGLAGANVLTF
NA | TRBJ1-1 | TRBV5-6 | CASSSGRAEGTEAFF
NA | TRBJ1-5 | TRBV2 | CASGLRHFSNQPQHF
NA | TRBJ1-2 | TRBV4-1 | CASSQQPAGQGNYGYTF
NA | TRBJ2-3 | TRBV29-1 | CSVLTANTDTQYF
TRBD1 | TRBJ1-3 | TRBV6-1 | CASGETGAGNTIYF
NA | TRBJ2-1 | TRBV6-6 | CASSYSEDEQFF
NA | TRBJ2-1 | TRBV4-3 | CASIRRGRDEQFF
TRBD2 | TRBJ2-1 | TRBV4-1 | CASSQPGLADNEQFF
TRBD2 | TRBJ2-3 | TRBV2 | CASGWTSRGDTQYF
NA | TRBJ1-2 | TRBV12-3/TRBV12-4 | CASSLAGQTNYGYTF
NA | TRBJ1-1 | TRBV7-9 | CASSFGSRANTEAFF
NA | TRBJ2-6 | TRBV6-2/TRBV6-3 | CASGRGSGGANVLTF
TRBD2 | TRBJ2-7 | TRBV12-3/TRBV12-4 | CASSRTSGKNEQYF
NA | TRBJ2-7 | TRBV7-2 | CASSLDWRGSYEQYF
TRBD1 | TRBJ2-2 | TRBV20-1 | CSARLPGQGAKGELFF
NA | TRBJ2-7 | TRBV10-3 | CAISDVGYEQYF
TRBD1 | TRBJ2-7 | TRBV7-9 | CASSSGTGTYEQYF
NA | TRBJ2-7 | TRBV6-2/TRBV6-3 | CASSYPFVNPYEQYF
NA | TRBJ2-1 | TRBV24-1 | CAIPWAVLEQFF
TRBD1 | TRBJ1-4 | TRBV29-1 | CSAGTVNEKLFF